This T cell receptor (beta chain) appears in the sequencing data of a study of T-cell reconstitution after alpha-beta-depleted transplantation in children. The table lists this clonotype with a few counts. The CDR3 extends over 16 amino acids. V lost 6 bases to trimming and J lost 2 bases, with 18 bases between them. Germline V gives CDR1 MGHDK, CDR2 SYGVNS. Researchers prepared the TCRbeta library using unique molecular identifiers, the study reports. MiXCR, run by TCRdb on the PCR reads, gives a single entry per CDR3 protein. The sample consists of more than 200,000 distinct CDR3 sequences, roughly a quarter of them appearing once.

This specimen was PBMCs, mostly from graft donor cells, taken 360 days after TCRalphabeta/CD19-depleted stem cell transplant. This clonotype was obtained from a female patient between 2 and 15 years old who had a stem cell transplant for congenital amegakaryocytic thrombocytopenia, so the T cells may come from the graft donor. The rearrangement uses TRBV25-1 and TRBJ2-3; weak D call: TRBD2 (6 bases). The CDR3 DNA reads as TGTGCCAGCAGCCCCTTTGGGGGGTTGCACACAGATACGCAGTATTTT. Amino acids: CASSPFGGLHTDTQYF.